One and the same sample provided the 9 T cell receptor beta chains below, sequenced in a study of CD8 T cells in Susac syndrome. With random hexamers, roughly 0.45 to 1 ug RNA was reverse transcribed. Via MiXCR, TCRdb re-called the immunoSEQ multiplex PCR reads, giving one row per CDR3 protein. The data show approximately 190,000 distinct CDR3 sequences, almost 96% seen once. Sequencing used CD4+ T cells from PBMCs. The origin of the receptors is a human donor with Susac syndrome.

Only a few counts were recorded for this clonotype. The chain combines TRBV6-7 with TRBJ1-1; D call uncertain. TRBV6-7 is designated an ORF whose function remains uncertain. Trimming took off 8 bases at V and 0 bases at J, with 7 bases between the two ends. There are 12 residues in the CDR3. This CDR3 reads CASGLMNTEAFF. The CDR3 region has the DNA TGTGCCAGCGGTCTAATGAACACTGAAGCTTTCTTT.

The V call is TRBV6-5, the J call TRBJ2-1; 8 bases agree with TRBD2. Germline CDR1 reads MNHEY; CDR2 reads SVGAGI. Trimming removed 6 bases from V and 6 bases from J; junction bases left unmatched: 10. This CDR3 comprises 15 residues. CDR3 in DNA: TGTGCCAGCAGGCCGGGACTAGTAAAACCCAATGAGCAGTTCTTC. Amino acid sequence: CASRPGLVKPNEQFF.

Written as DNA, the CDR3 is TGTGCCAGCAGCCAAGGAGGCAGGATAAACACCGGGGAGCTGTTTTTT. Its translation: CASSQGGRINTGELFF. The chain employs TRBV3-1 and TRBJ2-2, with unresolved D. CDR3 size: 16 residues. Germline V CDR1 and CDR2: LGHDT, YNNKEL (reference sequence). V was trimmed by 1 base and J by 2 bases, leaving 11 bases between them.

The J gene is TRBJ2-3, the V gene TRBV20-1; no reliable D call. The V end lost 2 bases, the J end lost 1 base, and 10 bases lay between the germline ends. Germline values: CDR1 DFQATT, CDR2 SNEGSKA (reference sequence). The CDR3 runs 14 residues. The DNA of the CDR3 is TGCAGTGCTAGATCCGAGATTGGCACAGATACGCAGTATTTT. It translates to CSARSEIGTDTQYF.

The genes are TRBV3-1 and TRBJ1-3; the D is unclear. The length of the CDR3 is 16 residues. The V end lost 1 base, the J end lost 2 bases, and 12 bases lay between the germline ends. Looked up from germline, CDR1 is LGHDT and CDR2 is YNNKEL (reference sequence). The CDR3 reads CASSQGDRSAGNTIYF. The CDR3 DNA reads TGTGCCAGCAGCCAAGGAGACCGGTCAGCTGGAAACACCATATATTTT.

This chain joins TRBV5-1 and TRBJ2-2; 9 bases are shared with TRBD1. This CDR3 comprises 18 residues. Germline V CDR1 and CDR2: SGHRS, YFSETQ. The V segment lost 2 bases and the J segment 0 bases; nucleotides outside the gene matches: 8. CDR3 sequence reads: CASSLLDRGLANTGELFF. The CDR3 coding sequence is TGCGCCAGCAGCTTATTGGACAGGGGACTCGCGAACACCGGGGAGCTGTTTTTT.

The chain combines TRBV9 with TRBJ2-3; 7 bases map to TRBD2. The CDR3 extends over 15 amino acids. Germline CDR1 reads SGDLS; CDR2 reads YYNGEE. V lost 1 base to trimming and J lost 4 bases; unmatched junction nucleotides: 6. CDR3 nucleotide sequence: TGTGCCAGCAGCGTACAACTAGCGTCGGCAGATACGCAGTATTTT. It encodes CASSVQLASADTQYF.

The chain carries TRBV24-1 and TRBJ2-5; TRBD2 matches at 7 bases. The CDR3 covers 16 residues. The germline V gene has CDR1 KGHDR and CDR2 SFDVKD. J gave up 1 base and V 3 bases, and 7 bases lay outside the gene matches. The CDR3 DNA sequence: TGTGCCACCAGTGATCCGCGGACGGGAGGCCAAGAGACCCAGTACTTC. Translation gives CATSDPRTGGQETQYF.

The rearrangement uses TRBV29-1 and TRBJ2-1; D not resolved. Germline V lookup: CDR1 SQVTM, CDR2 ANQGSEA. Trimming removed 4 bases at V and 5 bases at J, with 6 bases between. The CDR3 runs 11 residues. The CDR3 region is CSVGSDNEQFF. CDR3 in DNA: TGCAGCGTTGGGAGCGACAATGAGCAGTTCTTC.